These 27 T cell receptor beta chains were all obtained from the same sample, sequenced in a study of blood T cell repertoires in COVID-19. Sequencing used immunoSEQ multiplex PCR; TCRdb keeps in-frame clones, though not all of them. The repertoire has around 80,000 clones, roughly 89% of them found once; the top ten carry 0.58%. Material for sequencing was peripheral blood. The receptors originated from a man between 60 and 75 years old with acute or convalescent COVID-19.

This clone occurred a few times. The J gene is TRBJ1-2, the V gene TRBV9; 7 bases fit TRBD1. Germline trimming cut 0 bases from V and 8 bases from J; bases unmatched to any gene: 13. Germline values: CDR1 SGDLS, CDR2 YYNGEE. CDR3 length: 16 residues. This chain's CDR3 is CASSVDSGQGVKGYTF. CDR3 nucleotide sequence: TGTGCCAGCAGCGTAGATAGCGGCCAGGGGGTGAAGGGCTACACCTTC.

J is TRBJ1-1 and V is TRBV27, with D uncertain. CDR3 length equals 13 residues. CDR1 and CDR2 from the germline V gene are MNHEY and SMNVEV (reference sequence). Trimming left V 3 bases short and J 3 bases short, with 8 bases between. The CDR3 is CASSFDKYTEAFF. The CDR3 DNA reads TGTGCCAGCAGTTTCGACAAATACACTGAAGCTTTCTTT.

The chain is built from TRBV13 and TRBJ2-7, with 10 bases fitting TRBD1. Trimming removed 6 bases from V and 3 bases from J; junction bases left unmatched: 8. Germline V gene lookup returns CDR1 PRHDT and CDR2 FYEKMQ (reference sequence). This CDR3 region has 15 residues. CDR3 in amino acids: CASRQTGGLFYEQYF. The CDR3 DNA follows: TGTGCCAGCAGGCAGACAGGGGGCCTATTCTACGAGCAGTACTTC.

The rearrangement links TRBV14 to TRBJ1-6, with D hard to call. The CDR3 totals 15 residues. Germline-derived CDR1 and CDR2 are SGHDN and FVKESK. Between the trimmed V and J ends, which lost 0 bases and 6 bases, there was a span of 9 bases. The CDR3 region has the DNA TGTGCCAGCAGCCAAGAGAGGGTTTTTAATTCACCCCTCCACTTT. Translation: CASSQERVFNSPLHF.

The V call is TRBV15, the J call TRBJ1-2, with 8 positions matching TRBD1. Germline-derived CDR1 and CDR2 are LNHNV and YYDKDF (reference sequence). This CDR3 contains 16 residues. Trimming cost V 4 bases and J 3 bases; bases outside gene matches: 10. CDR3 in amino acids: CATSISFRGQDYGYTF. The CDR3 nucleotides are TGTGCCACCAGCATCTCATTCCGGGGACAGGACTATGGCTACACCTTC. Using reference TRBV15 and TRBJ1-2 for the parts outside the CDR3, the full variable domain is DAMVIQNPRYQVTQFGKPVTLSCSQTLNHNVMYWYQQKSSQAPKLLFHYYDKDFNNEADTPDNFQSRRPNTSFCFLDIRSPGLGDTAMYLCATSISFRGQDYGYTFGSGTRLTVV.

The rearrangement links TRBV7-9 to TRBJ2-3, with D perhaps TRBD2 (7 bases). The CDR3 runs to 14 residues. CDR1 and CDR2 (germline): SEHNR, FQNEAQ (reference sequence). V was cut by 4 bases and J by 4 bases, with 12 bases left in between. CDR3 sequence reads: CASSSTGGPDTQYF. The CDR3 DNA sequence: TGTGCCAGCAGCTCGACGGGGGGCCCAGATACGCAGTATTTT.

The rearrangement links TRBV6-5 to TRBJ1-5; 10 positions match TRBD1. The V gene end was trimmed by 6 bases and the J gene end by 7 bases; junction bases not matched to a gene: 6. The CDR3 totals 14 residues. Looked up from germline, CDR1 is MNHEY and CDR2 is SVGAGI. The CDR3 sequence is CASSQGQGFQPQHF. The CDR3 DNA reads TGTGCCAGCAGCCAGGGACAGGGGTTCCAGCCCCAGCATTTT.

V is TRBV5-8 and J is TRBJ1-1; possibly TRBD1 for D (6 bases). V lost 3 bases, J lost 5 bases, and 17 bases lay in between. Germline CDR1 is SGHTS and CDR2 is YDEGEE. CDR3 size: 15 residues. CDR3: CASSSRRGGRTEAFF. The CDR3 DNA reads as TGTGCCAGCAGCTCTAGGAGGGGGGGACGGACTGAAGCTTTCTTT.

The CDR3 loop is CASRGDSYEQYF. The CDR3 DNA is TGCGCCAGCAGGGGAGACTCCTACGAGCAGTACTTC. The V and J genes are TRBV5-1 and TRBJ2-7; maybe TRBD2 (5 bases). The V end was cut by 5 bases, the J end by 0 bases, with 6 bases between. Germline V gives CDR1 SGHRS, CDR2 YFSETQ. This CDR3 contains 12 residues.

CDR3 sequence reads: CASSERRGLNQPQHF. DNA of the CDR3: TGTGCCAGCAGCGAACGAAGGGGCCTCAATCAGCCCCAGCATTTT. The chain links TRBV7-8 to TRBJ1-5; maybe TRBD1 (5 bases). Germline lookup yields CDR1 SGHVS and CDR2 FQNEAQ. This CDR3 is built from 15 residues. V dropped 5 bases and J dropped 3 bases, with 14 bases sitting between them.

The gene calls are TRBV9 and TRBJ1-2; 7 nucleotides agree with TRBD1. This CDR3 spans 13 amino acids. J gave up 1 base and V 5 bases, and 2 bases lay outside the gene matches. The germline CDR1 and CDR2 sequences are SGDLS and YYNGEE. CDR3 nucleotide sequence: TGTGCCAGCAGGAACAGGGGTAACTATGGCTACACCTTC. It encodes CASRNRGNYGYTF.

This sequence joins TRBV29-1 and TRBJ1-1, with D uncertain. Germline CDR1 SQVTM, CDR2 ANQGSEA. The CDR3 contains 12 residues. V dropped 7 bases and J dropped 1 base, with 10 bases sitting between them. The CDR3 DNA sequence: TGCAGCGGATCACCGGGGAACACTGAAGCTTTCTTT. This encodes CSGSPGNTEAFF.

The rearrangement uses TRBV5-8 and TRBJ2-3, with 10 bases lining up with TRBD1. J gave up 2 bases and V 0 bases, and 6 bases lay outside the gene matches. The CDR3 contains 17 residues. CDR1 and CDR2 (germline): SGHTS, YDEGEE. This CDR3 reads CASSLARGQGVTDTQYF. The CDR3 nucleotides read TGTGCCAGCAGCTTGGCCCGCGGACAGGGGGTCACAGATACGCAGTATTTT.

The J gene is TRBJ1-1, the V gene TRBV5-1; no clear D. The V gene's germline CDR1 is SGHRS and CDR2 YFSETQ. V lost 0 bases, J lost 0 bases, and 9 bases lay in between. The CDR3 is 15 amino acids. The CDR3 loop is CASSLAAGMNTEAFF. As DNA, the CDR3 is TGCGCCAGCAGCTTGGCGGCGGGAATGAACACTGAAGCTTTCTTT.

The chain carries TRBV5-4 and TRBJ2-5, with 9 bases identical to TRBD2. Germline V gene lookup returns CDR1 SGHNT and CDR2 YYREEE (reference sequence). With 4 bases clipped from V and 1 base from J, the junction kept 2 bases outside the gene matches. The CDR3 consists of 14 residues. Here the CDR3 DNA reads TGTGCCAGCAGCCAAGCGGGGGGCCAAGAGACCCAGTACTTC. As protein: CASSQAGGQETQYF.

The rearrangement uses TRBV6-5 and TRBJ1-1, with D possibly TRBD1 on 6 matching bases. V shed 8 bases and J shed 6 bases, with 22 bases lying between them. The CDR3 runs to 15 residues. The germline V gene encodes CDR1 MNHEY and CDR2 SVGAGI. The CDR3 loop is CASRPDRLSFSEAFF. The CDR3 nucleotides read TGTGCCAGCCGACCCGACAGGTTATCTTTTTCTGAAGCTTTCTTT.

The chain links TRBV27 to TRBJ2-7; possibly TRBD1 for D (7 bases). The V and J ends lost 1 base and 4 bases respectively, with 11 bases between them. CDR1 and CDR2 (germline): MNHEY, SMNVEV (reference sequence). The CDR3 contains 14 residues. Written as DNA, the CDR3 is TGTGCCAGCAGTTTATACCCAGGGGGGTACGAGCAGTACTTC. This gives the protein CASSLYPGGYEQYF.

A few counts support this clone. This chain's CDR3 is CASSSDRGSYGYTF. For the CDR3, the DNA is TGTGCCAGCAGCTCGGACAGGGGCAGCTATGGCTACACCTTC. This chain uses TRBV7-8 with TRBJ1-2, with 9 bases fitting TRBD1. The germline V gene encodes CDR1 SGHVS and CDR2 FQNEAQ. The V and J ends lost 4 bases and 4 bases, in that order; junction bases with no gene match: 4. This CDR3 has 14 amino acids.

The V and J genes are TRBV5-1 and TRBJ2-5; TRBD2 matches 9 bases. J gave up 5 bases and V 0 bases, and 14 bases lay outside the gene matches. The V gene's germline CDR1 is SGHRS and CDR2 YFSETQ. The CDR3 has 18 residues. CDR3 protein: CASSLAGRGGPYYETQYF. The CDR3 DNA reads TGCGCCAGCAGCTTGGCCGGGCGGGGGGGCCCCTATTATGAGACCCAGTACTTC.

The V and J genes are TRBV27 and TRBJ2-5, with TRBD2 matching 7 bases. With 2 bases clipped from V and 3 bases from J, the junction kept 15 bases outside the gene matches. CDR3 length: 18 amino acids. Germline values: CDR1 MNHEY, CDR2 SMNVEV (reference sequence). CDR3 in DNA: TGTGCCAGCAGTTTACGACTTCTGGGGGGGGGACTCAAAGAGACCCAGTACTTC. Translating it yields CASSLRLLGGGLKETQYF.

V and J are TRBV19 and TRBJ2-5; possibly TRBD1 for D (6 bases). The V gene's germline CDR1 is LNHDA and CDR2 SQIVND (reference sequence). The CDR3 length is 13 residues. The V gene lost 5 bases and the J gene lost 5 bases, with 12 bases spanning the gap. CDR3: CASSFNRDETQYF. DNA for the CDR3: TGTGCCAGTAGTTTCAACAGGGATGAGACCCAGTACTTC.

There are a few counts of this clone. The rearrangement links TRBV28 to TRBJ1-4; D remains ambiguous. The CDR3 is 13 amino acids. V lost 7 bases, J lost 5 bases, and 11 bases lay in between. Germline CDR1 reads MDHEN; CDR2 reads SYDVKM. The CDR3 sequence: CASKSNGNEKLFF. DNA of the CDR3: TGTGCCAGCAAAAGTAACGGGAATGAAAAACTGTTTTTT.

CDR3 bases: TGTGCCACCAACCCGGAGACAGGGAGGAATAATTCACCCCTCCACTTT. The encoded protein is CATNPETGRNNSPLHF. The chain is built from TRBV4-2 and TRBJ1-6, with 7 bases identical to TRBD1. The CDR3 sequence is 16 residues long. V lost 10 bases and J lost 5; bases outside the gene matches: 14. Germline loops: CDR1 LGHNA, CDR2 YNFKEQ.

This chain links TRBV5-1 with TRBJ2-3; 9 bases fit TRBD1. With V trimmed by 7 bases and J by 2 bases, 2 bases remained unmatched. Per the germline V gene, CDR1 is SGHRS and CDR2 is YFSETQ. This CDR3 has 13 amino acids. The CDR3 here is CASHRGLTDTQYF. In DNA, the CDR3 is TGCGCCAGCCACAGGGGGCTCACAGATACGCAGTATTTT.

The rearrangement joins TRBV27 to TRBJ1-2; 8 nucleotides align to TRBD1. Per germline, CDR1 MNHEY and CDR2 SMNVEV (reference sequence). After removal of 1 base from V and 5 bases from J, the junction contained 18 bases not matched to a gene. The CDR3 contains 19 residues. The CDR3 DNA follows: TGTGCCAGCAGTTTATTCAGCTGGGGACAGGCGGCGGAAGGGTATGGCTACACCTTC. Residues: CASSLFSWGQAAEGYGYTF.

As DNA, the CDR3 is TGTGCCAGCAAACTCGGGGGGGCCTACGAGCAGTACTTC. Translated, it gives CASKLGGAYEQYF. The rearrangement links TRBV28 to TRBJ2-7, with 8 bases fitting TRBD2. Trimming at V came to 7 bases and at J to 2 bases, leaving 4 bases not matched to a gene. Per the germline V gene, CDR1 is MDHEN and CDR2 is SYDVKM. This CDR3 spans 13 amino acids.

CDR3 region: CASSFPYRSSPLHF. Here the CDR3 DNA reads TGTGCCAGCAGCTTTCCGTACAGGAGTTCACCCCTCCACTTT. This chain joins TRBV7-2 and TRBJ1-6; D possibly corresponds to TRBD1 (5 bases). V lost 3 bases and J lost 9, with 12 bases in between. The V gene's germline CDR1 is SGHTA and CDR2 FQGNSA. This CDR3 spans 14 amino acids.